The 28 T cell receptor delta chains given below trace back to one sample, sequenced in a study of γδ T cells in repeated Plasmodium falciparum infection (dated by TCRdb to the early 2020s). Libraries were made using multiplex PCR. TCRdb shows the sequencer as Illumina MiSeq. TCRdb reprocessed the public data with the CATT caller; entries with the same nucleotide sequence were combined afterwards. In all, the sample holds 50,000 or so delta-chain clones, and 1.5% to 2% of those were seen once. Of the sample, approximately 8.6% is held by the ten largest clones. Vgamma9/Vdelta2+ and Vdelta2-negative gammadelta T cell populations were flow-sorted from peripheral blood mononuclear cells for bulk TCR repertoire analysis. Sequencing was performed on gamma-delta T cells from blood. Every receptor here comes from a pool of human donors (malaria-infected and uninfected, not separated).

This clone was detected a few times. Since a far larger clone is one base different, this is likely a read error. This sample also contains other DNA sequences that code for the same CDR3. The gene calls are TRAV36/DV7 and TRDJ1; D may be TRDD3 (6 bases). The J gene is not listed in TCRdb, so it was assigned here from a DNA match to germline. This CDR3 has 24 residues. V dropped 0 bases and J dropped 0 bases, with 39 bases sitting between them. The germline CDR1 and CDR2 sequences are VTNFRS and LTSSGIE (reference sequence). The CDR3 sequence: CAVEVQNPTPALMGVYMYTDKLIF. As DNA, the CDR3 is TGTGCTGTGGAGGTTCAGAATCCCACCCCGGCCTTGATGGGGGTCTATATGTACACCGATAAACTCATCTTT.

For this clone: The protein held in TCRdb is that of a much larger clone and does not match this DNA's translation at residue 20, likely because of a read error; the protein shown is translated from the DNA. V gene TRDV1 was called; the J gene was not; TRDD3 is the table's D call, not checked against the DNA. Per germline, CDR1 TSWWSYY and CDR2 QGS. This CDR3 is 21 amino acids long. The CDR3 DNA reads as TGTGCTCTTGGGGACCCCATTCCTACTGCGAGGGGGTCCTGGGACACCGATAAACTCACCTTT. The encoded protein is CALGDPIPTARGSWDTDKLTF.

Points on this clone: A far larger clone lies a single base away; this is likely a read error. The same CDR3 is also encoded by other DNA sequences in this sample. J is TRDJ1 and V is TRDV1; no definite D call. From germline, CDR1 is TSWWSYY and CDR2 QGS. CDR3 length: 14 residues. Deletions cut 0 bases from V and 3 bases from J, with 8 bases between. The CDR3 DNA sequence: TGTGCTCTTGGGGAACTTATCGGGTCCGATAAACTCATCTTT. Protein product: CALGELIGSDKLIF.

This clone was found many times. The V gene is TRDV1, the J gene TRDJ1, with D perhaps TRDD3 (7 bases). Germline values: CDR1 TSWWSYY, CDR2 QGS. CDR3 length equals 22 residues. V was cut by 2 bases and J by 0 bases, with 31 bases left in between. CDR3 DNA sequence: TGTGCTCTTGGGGAATCTCACCTCCTACGAGTTACTGGGGTGGAAGACACCGATAAACTCATCTTT. It specifies CALGESHLLRVTGVEDTDKLIF.

This clone was seen more than once but under ten times. TCRdb pairs this DNA with a much larger clone's protein that differs at residues 6 and 11, likely a read error; the protein shown was translated from the DNA. The V and J genes are TRDV1 and TRDJ1, with TRDD3 as a possible D gene (6 bases). The CDR3 has 16 residues. CDR1 and CDR2 (germline): TSWWSYY, QGS. V was cut by 1 base and J by 7 bases, with 19 bases left in between. The CDR3 protein is CALGEQYWAHEGKLIF. The DNA of the CDR3 is TGTGCTCTTGGGGAACAGTACTGGGCTCATGAGGGTAAACTCATCTTT.

This clone is labeled as medium-sized. This CDR3 is also generated by other DNA sequences in the sample. The chain combines TRDV1 with TRDJ1, with D possibly TRDD3 on 5 matching bases. This CDR3 spans 18 amino acids. Trimming took 4 bases from V and 8 from J, leaving 29 bases between them. Germline V gives CDR1 TSWWSYY, CDR2 QGS. The CDR3 DNA reads as TGTGCTCTTGGGGTACGGGGGTCTAAGAGTGGATATAGGATGAAACTCATCTTT. Amino acids: CALGVRGSKSGYRMKLIF.

A remark on this clone: Just one base apart from a much larger clone, this may be a read error. The rearrangement links TRDV2 to TRDJ1, with a possible D match to TRDD2 (5 bases). The J gene was missing in TCRdb and was found by matching the end of the DNA to germline. The CDR3 is made up of 17 amino acids. Germline V lookup: CDR1 GEAIGNYY, CDR2 EKD. V lost 1 base to trimming and J lost 0 bases, with 17 bases between them. Written as DNA, the CDR3 is TGTGCCTGTGACACAGTCCCTACCCAGCCGTACACCGATAAACTCATCTTT. Its translation: CACDTVPTQPYTDKLIF.

This clone was seen many times. One base away lies a much larger clone, so this may be a sequencing read error. Different DNA sequences within this sample yield the same CDR3. The gene calls are TRDV1 and TRDJ1; 7 bases are shared with TRDD3. J gave up 0 bases and V 2 bases, and 15 bases lay outside the gene matches. This CDR3 has 19 residues. Germline-derived CDR1 and CDR2 are TSWWSYY and QGS. The CDR3 nucleotides read TGTGCTCTTGGGGAAAAGGCGATATTGGGGGAGATATACACCGATAAACTCATCTTT. It is translated as CALGEKAILGEIYTDKLIF.

This clone was seen more than once but under ten times. The protein in TCRdb stems from a much larger clone and differs at residue 11 from this DNA's translation, likely a read error; here the protein is translated from the DNA. This chain links TRAV38-2/DV8 with TRDJ1, with 8 bases aligning to TRDD3. V lost 7 bases and J lost 1; bases outside the gene matches: 21. This CDR3 is built from 19 residues. Germline V gives CDR1 TSESDYY, CDR2 QEAYKQQN. The CDR3 sequence: CAYVGRAELGGSSTDKLIF. In DNA, the CDR3 is TGTGCTTATGTGGGAAGAGCCGAACTGGGGGGTTCCTCCACCGATAAACTCATCTTT.

With respect to this clone: This probably arose from a read error, given a far larger clone one base away. Other DNA sequences in the sample encode the same CDR3. V gene TRDV1 combines with J gene TRDJ1, with a tentative D call TRDD2 (7 bases). TCRdb offers no J gene call, so here the DNA was matched to germline to obtain one. V lost 5 bases and J 5 bases, leaving 24 bases between the germline ends. Germline V gene sequence: CDR1 TSWWSYY, CDR2 QGS. The CDR3 runs to 17 residues. Here the CDR3 reads CALGSPPFLRLGDKLIF. The CDR3 coding sequence is TGTGCTCTTGGGTCACCTCCTTTCCTACGTCTGGGGGATAAACTCATCTTT.

In its sample, this clone was seen a few times. This DNA's translation and the protein TCRdb lists, from a much larger clone, do not match at residue 6, likely due to a read error; the protein shown is translated from the DNA. The CDR3 nucleotides are TGTGCTCTTGGGGACCCCCACCATGGGGGCGATAAACTCATCTTT. The encoded protein is CALGDPHHGGDKLIF. The rearrangement links TRDV1 to TRDJ1, with D perhaps matching TRDD3 (6 bases). No J gene was available from TCRdb, and it was assigned here by a germline match of the DNA. CDR1 and CDR2 (germline): TSWWSYY, QGS. Trimming took 3 bases from V and 4 from J, leaving 15 bases between them. CDR3 length equals 15 residues.

Comments on this clone: TCRdb has a much larger clone's protein, which differs at residue 10 from the translation of this DNA, likely because of a read error; what is shown is the protein translated from the DNA. V and J are TRDV1 and TRDJ1, with 10 nucleotides matching TRDD3. V was pared by 2 bases and J by 6 bases, with 24 bases of the junction left unmatched. Germline-derived CDR1 and CDR2 are TSWWSYY and QGS. The CDR3 is made up of 21 amino acids. In nucleotides, the CDR3 is TGTGCTCTTGGGGAAAAACGGCGTTGTCCTGGGGGATATGAAGGAACTTATAAACTCATCTTT. It specifies CALGEKRRCPGGYEGTYKLIF.

On this clone itself: The protein TCRdb gives is from a much larger clone and does not agree with this DNA's translation at residue 12, likely a read error; the protein shown here comes from the DNA. The rearrangement uses TRDV1 and TRDJ1, with TRDD3 matching over 9 bases. The J gene was missing in TCRdb and was found by matching the end of the DNA to germline. Germline CDR1 is TSWWSYY and CDR2 is QGS. With V trimmed by 2 bases and J by 10 bases, 23 bases remained unmatched. The length of the CDR3 is 19 residues. CDR3 protein: CALGENLLTVPMGDKGLIF. CDR3 nucleotides: TGTGCTCTTGGGGAAAACCTCCTGACCGTACCTATGGGGGATAAGGGACTCATCTTT.

This clone has at least ten counts. The TCRdb record carries a much larger clone's protein, which differs from this DNA's translation at residue 15; a read error is the likely cause, and the protein listed here is the DNA translation. No J gene was named, though the V gene is TRDV1; the table's D gene call, TRDD3, was not cross checked with the DNA. The CDR3 is 16 amino acids. CDR1 is TSWWSYY and CDR2 is QGS in the germline V gene. The CDR3 sequence is CALGDKVLIPSDKLTF. DNA for the CDR3: TGTGCTCTTGGGGACAAGGTACTGATCCCGTCCGATAAACTCACCTTT.

In this sample, this clone turned up many times. The protein held in TCRdb is that of a much larger clone and does not match this DNA's translation at residue 19, likely because of a read error; the protein shown is translated from the DNA. Other DNA sequences from this sample encode an identical CDR3 as well. This chain uses TRDV2 with TRDJ1; 11 bases are shared with TRDD3. TCRdb does not report a J gene; here it was assigned by matching the DNA to germline references. Unmatched junction bases numbered 26, after V lost 0 bases and J lost 0 bases. Germline V gives CDR1 GEAIGNYY, CDR2 EKD. The CDR3 totals 24 residues. CDR3 coding DNA: TGTGCCTGTGACACCCTGGATCTAAAACACCCCGTACTGGGGGATAGGAGTAACACCGATAAACTCATCTTT. It encodes CACDTLDLKHPVLGDRSNTDKLIF.

This clone has only a few counts. For this DNA, TCRdb reports the protein of a much larger clone, which diverges at residue 3, most likely from a read error; the protein presented here is translated directly from the DNA. The chain employs TRDV2 and TRDJ1, with 11 bases that match TRDD3. The J gene, absent from TCRdb, was called here by matching the DNA to germline. The CDR3 consists of 23 residues. Germline CDR1 and CDR2: GEAIGNYY and EKD. The CDR3 loop is CARDTAPARGVGDTTYLPGKLIF. Here the CDR3 DNA reads TGTGCCCGTGACACCGCCCCGGCACGTGGAGTGGGGGATACGACCTACCTACCTGGTAAACTCATCTTT.

This clone was counted only a few times. Given a far larger clone just one base away, this is likely a sequencing read error. This specimen includes other DNA sequences encoding the same CDR3. The CDR3 loop reads CALGGGVLRIRSYTDKLIF. The CDR3 DNA reads TGTGCCCTTGGGGGGGGCGTCCTCAGGATACGCTCGTACACCGATAAACTCATCTTT. The V gene is TRDV1, the J gene TRDJ1; TRDD3 agrees at 7 bases. This CDR3 region has 19 residues. Germline-derived CDR1 and CDR2 are TSWWSYY and QGS.

Remarks on this clone: A far bigger clonotype differs at one base, so this is likely a read error. Different DNA sequences within this sample yield the same CDR3. The chain recombines TRDV2 with TRDJ1; 11 bases line up with TRDD3. TCRdb offers no J gene call, so here the DNA was matched to germline to obtain one. The germline V gene encodes CDR1 GEAIGNYY and CDR2 EKD. Unmatched junction bases numbered 6, after V lost 4 bases and J lost 3 bases. The CDR3 extends over 15 amino acids. The CDR3 DNA follows: TGTGCCTGTGATCGACTGGGGGATAAGTCCGATAAACTCATCTTT. It yields the protein CACDRLGDKSDKLIF.

The rearrangement links TRDV1 to TRDJ1; the match to TRDD3 covers 10 bases. TCRdb offers no J gene call, so here the DNA was matched to germline to obtain one. Germline values: CDR1 TSWWSYY, CDR2 QGS. The CDR3 runs to 22 residues. Germline trimming cut 2 bases from V and 4 bases from J; bases unmatched to any gene: 25. CDR3 region: CALGEVYRFDGGYLRPGDKLIF. CDR3 nucleotide sequence: TGTGCTCTTGGGGAAGTTTACCGCTTCGATGGGGGATACCTCAGGCCCGGCGATAAACTCATCTTT.

With respect to this clone: The protein TCRdb lists belongs to a much larger clone and differs from this DNA's translation at residue 17, which points to a read error; the protein shown is made from the DNA. The J segment was not called; the V segment is TRDV1; TRDD3 is taken as the D call from the table, unchecked against the DNA. Looked up from germline, CDR1 is TSWWSYY and CDR2 is QGS. This CDR3 comprises 18 residues. CDR3 amino acids: CALGFYESGGLYTDKLTF. The CDR3 DNA reads TGTGCTCTTGGGTTCTACGAATCTGGGGGATTGTACACCGATAAACTCACCTTT.

A remark on this clone: Translating this DNA gives a protein that differs at residue 3 from the TCRdb one, which belongs to a much larger clone; a read error is likely, and the protein shown is this translation. The rearrangement joins TRDV1 to TRDJ1; TRDD3 agrees at 12 bases. As TCRdb names no J gene, one was assigned here on the basis of a DNA match to germline. Germline CDR1 and CDR2: TSWWSYY and QGS. CDR3 length equals 25 residues. This chain's CDR3 is CAPGEKAFLHLPYWGILARTDKLIF. CDR3 nucleotide sequence: TGTGCTCCTGGGGAAAAGGCCTTCCTACACCTTCCGTACTGGGGGATACTCGCACGCACCGATAAACTCATCTTT.

In its sample, this clone was seen a few times. A far larger clone is only one base removed, so a read error is likely. At the DNA level, this CDR3 is encoded by other sequences in the same sample as well. This chain connects TRDV1 to TRDJ1, with 8 bases lining up with TRDD3. The J gene, missing from TCRdb, was assigned here through DNA to germline matching. Germline CDR1 TSWWSYY, CDR2 QGS. CDR3 length: 19 amino acids. Here the CDR3 reads CALGEPYSPKGYAANKLIF. The CDR3 DNA reads as TGTGCCCTTGGGGAACCCTATTCCCCAAAGGGATACGCAGCGAATAAACTCATCTTT.

Notes on this clone: The protein given by TCRdb reflects a much larger clone and differs at residue 3 from this DNA's translation, likely from a read error; the protein shown is the DNA's translation. The chain carries TRDV1 and TRDJ1; 7 bases agree with TRDD3. TCRdb supplies no J gene; here it was assigned by aligning the nucleotide sequence to germline. This CDR3 is built from 22 residues. Germline V lookup: CDR1 TSWWSYY, CDR2 QGS. J was trimmed by 0 bases and V by 10 bases; bases with no gene match: 32. In DNA, the CDR3 is TGTGCTCCCGGGAAAGTAAGAGTCTCAACCCGCTGGGGGCTTACGTACACCGATAAACTCATCTTT. Its protein is CAPGKVRVSTRWGLTYTDKLIF.

This clone was observed at least ten times. The rearrangement joins TRDV2 to TRDJ1; 10 bases map to TRDD3. This CDR3 is 16 amino acids long. Trimming at V came to 0 bases and at J to 4 bases, leaving 7 bases not matched to a gene. Per germline, CDR1 GEAIGNYY and CDR2 EKD. Here the CDR3 reads CACDTLGDKWGDKLIF. The CDR3, as DNA: TGTGCCTGTGACACCCTGGGGGATAAATGGGGCGATAAACTCATCTTT.

This clone was recorded a few times. TCRdb records a much larger clone's protein for this DNA, with a difference at residue 8 that likely arises from a read error; the protein given is the translation of the DNA. V gene TRDV2 combines with J gene TRDJ1; tentatively, D is TRDD3 (6 bases). Since TCRdb gives no J gene, matching the DNA to germline was used here to assign it. With 3 bases removed from V and 0 bases from J, the gap between germline ends came to 19 bases. This CDR3 comprises 17 residues. Germline CDR1 reads GEAIGNYY; CDR2 reads EKD. The CDR3 region is CACDPVLEDTYTDKLIF. CDR3 DNA: TGTGCCTGTGACCCAGTACTGGAGGATACCTACACCGATAAACTCATCTTT.

This clone occurred a few times. A far bigger clonotype differs at one base, so this is likely a read error. The same CDR3 arises from other DNA sequences in this sample as well. J is TRDJ1 and V is TRDV1, with D possibly being TRDD2 (5 bases). Germline matching of the DNA provided the J gene here, since TCRdb leaves it blank. This CDR3 spans 20 amino acids. Trimming shortened V by 5 bases and J by 0 bases, and 28 bases separated the two germline ends. Germline CDR1 reads TSWWSYY; CDR2 reads QGS. The DNA of the CDR3 is TGTGCTCTTGGGCCTTTCCTTTCCTCCGTACGAGTTTCTTACACCGATAAACTCATCTTT. Its translation is CALGPFLSSVRVSYTDKLIF.

Comments on this clone: The TCRdb record carries a much larger clone's protein, which differs from this DNA's translation at residue 8; a read error is the likely cause, and the protein listed here is the DNA translation. The CDR3 nucleotides read TGTGCTCTCGAACCTTCACTCTGGGGGACATCCTGGGACACCCGACAGATGTTTTTC. Translated: CALEPSLWGTSWDTRQMFF. This sequence joins TRDV1 and TRDJ3, with 8 positions matching TRDD3. The V and J ends lost 9 bases and 1 base, in that order; junction bases with no gene match: 14. The CDR3 extends over 19 amino acids. Germline loops: CDR1 TSWWSYY, CDR2 QGS.

To note about this clone: This probably arose from a read error, given a far larger clone one base away. This sample also contains other DNA sequences that code for the same CDR3. The chain is built from TRDV1 and TRDJ1, with 8 bases lining up with TRDD3. Assignment of the J gene here rests on matching the DNA to germline, because TCRdb gives none. V was clipped by 6 bases and J by 2 bases; unmatched bases: 14. Per the germline V gene, CDR1 is TSWWSYY and CDR2 is QGS. The CDR3 runs to 17 residues. The CDR3 bases are TGTGCTCTTGGCTGGGGGAACACCCTTCAGTATACCGATAAACTCATCTTT. This sequence encodes CALGWGNTLQYTDKLIF.